These 12 T cell receptor beta chains originate from one sample sequenced in a study of CD8 T cells in Susac syndrome. Random hexamers were used to reverse transcribe the RNA input (about 0.45 to 1 ug). MiXCR, run by TCRdb on the immunoSEQ multiplex PCR reads, gives a single entry per CDR3 protein. Of tens of thousands of distinct CDR3 sequences listed, 94% were seen once; the top ten hold more than 0.4%. Specimen: CD8+ T cells from PBMCs. These receptors were collected from a human donor with Susac syndrome.

The chain is built from TRBV2 and TRBJ1-2; D gene ambiguous. The CDR3 sequence is 10 residues long. The germline gives CDR1 SNHLY, CDR2 FYNNEI. V lost 3 bases to trimming and J lost 9 bases, with 5 bases between them. In DNA form, the CDR3 reads TGTGCCAGCAGTGACGGCCGCTACACCTTC. Translated: CASSDGRYTF. Looking up the rest from reference TRBV2 and TRBJ1-2 gives the full variable domain: EPEVTQTPSHQVTQMGQEVILRCVPISNHLYFYWYRQILGQKVEFLVSFYNNEISEKSEIFDDQFSVERPDGSNFTLKIRSTKLEDSAMYFCASSDGRYTFGSGTRLTVV.

The rearrangement uses TRBV29-1 and TRBJ2-5; the D gene is possibly TRBD2 (6 bases). CDR3 length: 11 residues. V lost 8 bases to trimming and J lost 5 bases, with 12 bases between them. The germline gives CDR1 SQVTM, CDR2 ANQGSEA. DNA for the CDR3: TGCAGCCCACTGGGGAGGGAGACCCAGTACTTC. As protein: CSPLGRETQYF.

This chain joins TRBV20-1 and TRBJ1-1; 7 bases agree with TRBD1. V was pared by 6 bases and J by 1 base, with 17 bases of the junction left unmatched. CDR1 DFQATT and CDR2 SNEGSKA come from the germline V gene (reference sequence). The CDR3 contains 17 residues. DNA for the CDR3: TGCAGTGCCACCGGGACAGAGACCCAAAAAGAGAACACTGAAGCTTTCTTT. Translated: CSATGTETQKENTEAFF.

This clonotype was picked up one time. The chain is built from TRBV19 and TRBJ2-7; D is perhaps TRBD2 (5 bases). CDR1 LNHDA and CDR2 SQIVND come from the germline V gene (reference sequence). The CDR3 covers 14 residues. The V and J ends lost 3 bases and 5 bases respectively, with 14 bases between them. CDR3 sequence reads: CASSIEAVSDEQYF. The DNA for the CDR3 is TGTGCCAGTAGTATTGAAGCGGTTTCCGACGAGCAGTACTTC.

The V call is TRBV29-1, the J call TRBJ2-7, with 8 bases aligning to TRBD2. The V and J ends lost 0 bases and 12 bases, in that order; junction bases with no gene match: 7. The germline V gene has CDR1 SQVTM and CDR2 ANQGSEA. The CDR3 has 12 residues. The CDR3 loop is CSVEDREGVLYF. The CDR3 DNA is TGCAGCGTTGAAGATCGGGAGGGGGTGCTGTACTTC.

This clonotype was detected once. The chain links TRBV12-3 or TRBV12-4 to TRBJ1-3; D remains unclear. The CDR3 runs to 16 residues. Trimming took off 1 base at V and 8 bases at J, with 18 bases between the two ends. Written as DNA, the CDR3 is TGTGCCAGCAGTTTAGTAGCAGAGGGTCTGGAGGACACCATATATTTT. Amino acid sequence: CASSLVAEGLEDTIYF.

The rearrangement joins TRBV30 to TRBJ2-7; TRBD2 aligns across 9 bases. There are 13 residues in the CDR3. Germline V CDR1 and CDR2: GTSNPN, SVGIG (reference sequence). V lost 5 bases and J lost 3; bases outside the gene matches: 5. In DNA form, the CDR3 reads TGTGCCTGGGAGGGACTAGCAGACTACGAGCAGTACTTC. Its translation: CAWEGLADYEQYF. Drawing the rest from reference TRBV30 and TRBJ2-7, the complete variable domain is SQTIHQWPATLVQPVGSPLSLECTVEGTSNPNLYWYRQAAGRGLQLLFYSVGIGQISSEVPQNLSASRPQDRQFILSSKKLLLSDSGFYLCAWEGLADYEQYFGPGTRLTVT.

The chain combines TRBV4-3 with TRBJ2-3, with 10 nucleotides matching TRBD2. V shed 1 base and J 6 bases; nucleotides not matched to a gene: 10. Germline V gene sequence: CDR1 LGHNA, CDR2 YSLEER. This CDR3 contains 17 residues. CDR3 DNA: TGCGCCAGCAGCCAAGTGGAGAGCGGGGGGGTCGGCGATACGCAGTATTTT. Residues: CASSQVESGGVGDTQYF.

V is TRBV6-6 and J is TRBJ2-7; a weak D match, TRBD2 (7 bases). V dropped 2 bases and J dropped 2 bases, with 10 bases sitting between them. Germline assignment: CDR1 MNHNY and CDR2 SVGAGI (reference sequence). The CDR3 is 14 amino acids. The CDR3 DNA is TGTGCCAGCAGTTACATAGGGGGGGCCTACGAGCAGTACTTC. This codes for CASSYIGGAYEQYF.

This clonotype was observed a handful of times. This rearrangement joins TRBV7-9 to TRBJ1-3; no reliable D call. Germline values: CDR1 SEHNR, CDR2 FQNEAQ (reference sequence). The CDR3 length is 12 residues. The V and J ends lost 3 bases and 4 bases respectively, with 4 bases between them. CDR3 region: CASSFGGNTIYF. CDR3 coding DNA: TGTGCCAGCAGCTTTGGGGGAAACACCATATATTTT.

This rearrangement joins TRBV24-1 to TRBJ2-1; D is possibly TRBD1 (5 bases). V lost 10 bases, J lost 4 bases, and 16 bases lay in between. The CDR3 totals 14 residues. CDR1 KGHDR and CDR2 SFDVKD come from the germline V gene. The CDR3 loop reads CATSSSGFYNEQFF. The CDR3 bases are TGTGCCACTTCCAGTTCAGGGTTTTACAATGAGCAGTTCTTC.

The chain recombines TRBV9 with TRBJ1-4; unclear D gene. Germline V gives CDR1 SGDLS, CDR2 YYNGEE. Between the trimmed V and J ends, which lost 3 bases and 0 bases, there was a span of 6 bases. The length of the CDR3 is 14 residues. The CDR3 loop reads CASSARATNEKLFF. The CDR3 DNA is TGTGCCAGCAGCGCCCGAGCAACTAATGAAAAACTGTTTTTT.